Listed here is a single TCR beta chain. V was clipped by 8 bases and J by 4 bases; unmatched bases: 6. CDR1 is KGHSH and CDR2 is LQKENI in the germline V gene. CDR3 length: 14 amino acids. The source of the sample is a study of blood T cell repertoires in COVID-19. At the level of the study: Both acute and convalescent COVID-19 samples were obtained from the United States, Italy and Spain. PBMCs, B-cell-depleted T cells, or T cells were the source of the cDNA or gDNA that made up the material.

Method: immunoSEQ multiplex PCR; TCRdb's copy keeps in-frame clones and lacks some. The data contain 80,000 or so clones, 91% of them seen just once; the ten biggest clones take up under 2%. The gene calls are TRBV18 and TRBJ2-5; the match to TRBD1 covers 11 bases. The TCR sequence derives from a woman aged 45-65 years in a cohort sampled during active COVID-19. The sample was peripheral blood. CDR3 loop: CASAWGTGGETQYF. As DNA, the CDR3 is TGTGCCAGCGCTTGGGGGACAGGGGGAGAGACCCAGTACTTC.